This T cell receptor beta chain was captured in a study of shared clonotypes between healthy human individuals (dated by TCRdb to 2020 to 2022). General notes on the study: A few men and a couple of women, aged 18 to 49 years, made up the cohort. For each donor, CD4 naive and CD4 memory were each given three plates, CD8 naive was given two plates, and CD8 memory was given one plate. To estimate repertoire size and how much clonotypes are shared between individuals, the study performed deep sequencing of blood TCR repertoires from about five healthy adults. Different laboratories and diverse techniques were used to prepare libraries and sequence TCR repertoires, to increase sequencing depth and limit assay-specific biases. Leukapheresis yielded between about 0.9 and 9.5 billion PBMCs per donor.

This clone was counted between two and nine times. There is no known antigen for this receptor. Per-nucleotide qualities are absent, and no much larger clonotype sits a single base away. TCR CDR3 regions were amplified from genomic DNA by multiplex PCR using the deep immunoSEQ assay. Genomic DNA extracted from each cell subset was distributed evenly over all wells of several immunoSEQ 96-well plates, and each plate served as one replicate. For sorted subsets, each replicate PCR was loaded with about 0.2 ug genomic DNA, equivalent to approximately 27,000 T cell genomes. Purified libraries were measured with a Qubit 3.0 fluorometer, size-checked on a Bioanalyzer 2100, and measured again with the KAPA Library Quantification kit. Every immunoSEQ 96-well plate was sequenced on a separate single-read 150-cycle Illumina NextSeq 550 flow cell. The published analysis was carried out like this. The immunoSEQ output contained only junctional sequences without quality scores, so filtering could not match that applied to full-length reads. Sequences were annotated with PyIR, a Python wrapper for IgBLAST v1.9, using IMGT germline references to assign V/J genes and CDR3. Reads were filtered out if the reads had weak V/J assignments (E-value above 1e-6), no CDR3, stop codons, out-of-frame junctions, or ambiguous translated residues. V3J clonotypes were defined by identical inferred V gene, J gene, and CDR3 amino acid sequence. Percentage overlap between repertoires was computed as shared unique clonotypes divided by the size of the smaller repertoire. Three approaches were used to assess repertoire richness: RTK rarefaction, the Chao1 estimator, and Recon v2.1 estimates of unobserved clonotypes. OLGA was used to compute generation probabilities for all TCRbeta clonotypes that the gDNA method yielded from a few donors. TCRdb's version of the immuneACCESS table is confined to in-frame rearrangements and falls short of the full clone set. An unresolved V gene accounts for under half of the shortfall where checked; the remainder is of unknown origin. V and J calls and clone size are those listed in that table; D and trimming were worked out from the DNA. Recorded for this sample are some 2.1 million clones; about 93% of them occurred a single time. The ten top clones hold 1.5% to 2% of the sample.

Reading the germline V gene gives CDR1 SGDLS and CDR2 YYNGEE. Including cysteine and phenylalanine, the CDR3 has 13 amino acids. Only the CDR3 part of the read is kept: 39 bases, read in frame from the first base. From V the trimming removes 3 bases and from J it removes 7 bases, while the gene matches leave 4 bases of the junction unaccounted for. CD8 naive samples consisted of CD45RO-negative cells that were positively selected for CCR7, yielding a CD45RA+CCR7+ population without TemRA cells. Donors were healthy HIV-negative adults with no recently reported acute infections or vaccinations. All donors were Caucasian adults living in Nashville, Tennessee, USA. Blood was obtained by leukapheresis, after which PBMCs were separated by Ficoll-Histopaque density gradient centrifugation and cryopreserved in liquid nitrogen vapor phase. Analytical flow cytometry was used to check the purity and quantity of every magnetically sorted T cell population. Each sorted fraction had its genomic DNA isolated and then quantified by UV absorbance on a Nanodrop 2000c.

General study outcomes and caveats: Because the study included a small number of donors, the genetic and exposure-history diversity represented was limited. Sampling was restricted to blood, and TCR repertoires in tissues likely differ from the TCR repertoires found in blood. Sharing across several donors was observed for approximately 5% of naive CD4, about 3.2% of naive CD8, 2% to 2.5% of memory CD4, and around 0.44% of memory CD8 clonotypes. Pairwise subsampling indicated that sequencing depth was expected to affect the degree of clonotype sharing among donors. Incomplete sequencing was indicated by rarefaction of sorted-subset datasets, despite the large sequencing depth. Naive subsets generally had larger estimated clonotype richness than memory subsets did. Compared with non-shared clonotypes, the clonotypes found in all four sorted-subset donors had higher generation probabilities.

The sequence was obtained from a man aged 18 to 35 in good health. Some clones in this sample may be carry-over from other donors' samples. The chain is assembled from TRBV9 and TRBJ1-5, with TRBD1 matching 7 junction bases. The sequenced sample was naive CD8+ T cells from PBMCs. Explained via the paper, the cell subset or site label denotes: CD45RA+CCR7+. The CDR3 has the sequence CASSGQGGQPQHF. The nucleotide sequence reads TGTGCCAGCAGCGGACAGGGAGGGCAGCCCCAGCATTTT.